The TCR beta chain under discussion was sequenced for a study of monozygotic twins with inflammatory bowel disease. On this clonotype: Antigen unknown.

Staff drew an approximately 2.5 ml blood sample from each donor. Overall study results and limits: IBD patients, compared with healthy twins, shared fewer clonotypes with others (especially with disease activity).

Per the germline V gene, CDR1 is SGHRS and CDR2 is YFSETQ. The CDR3 spans 15 residues. TCRdb reworked the 5' RACE reads into one entry per CDR3 protein, no DNA. The listing contains a few hundred thousand distinct CDR3 sequences. Source material: blood. The clonotype originates from a human donor with ulcerative colitis or Crohn's disease, or a healthy co-twin of an affected twin (not recorded which). The chain has TRBV5-1 and TRBJ2-7; the TCRdb call, TRBD1, lacks DNA for checking. CDR3 sequence reads: CASSLAGTDFYEQYF.